This TCR beta chain was identified during a study of metastatic and nonmetastatic thyroid tumors. Every patient was untreated before thyroid surgery. TCRdb re-called the PCR reads via MiXCR. The sample shows 65,000 to 70,000 clones, over 12% of them seen only once. Germline V gene lookup returns CDR1 SNHLY and CDR2 FYNNEI. CDR3 length: 15 residues. The germline V and J ends were trimmed by 3 bases and 5 bases, with 13 bases remaining between them. This clone was seen at least ten times. This TCR was recovered from a male donor with papillary thyroid cancer or a benign thyroid nodule (not recorded which). Some clones in this sample may be carry-over from other donors' samples. This chain links TRBV2 with TRBJ2-2, with D possibly TRBD2 on 6 matching bases. The sample consisted of blood. CDR3 sequence: CASSDLGLRTGELFF. The CDR3 coding sequence is TGTGCCAGCAGTGATTTAGGACTACGGACCGGGGAGCTGTTTTTT.